This section outlines one T cell receptor (beta chain) sequence together with its context. This record comes from a study of cytomegalovirus exposure and HLA in healthy donors. Overall study context: Among the 398 genotyped donors, 65% to 90% were placed in the Caucasian-associated ancestry cluster.

CDR3 length equals 12 residues. V dropped 6 bases and J dropped 3; count of bases not matched to a gene: 0. Germline V gene sequence: CDR1 LNHDA, CDR2 SQIVND (reference sequence). The PCR had 60 Vbeta and 13 Jbeta primers. Using immunoSEQ multiplex PCR, the repertoire was profiled, and TCRdb retains in-frame clones only, with some absent. The sample carries 99,000 or so clones, 65% to 85% recorded once. Sequencing used PBMCs. This TCR derives from a male donor in good health and CMV-seronegative. The chain joins TRBV19 to TRBJ1-1; 8 bases align to TRBD1. CDR3 in amino acids: CASRTGDTEAFF. CDR3 DNA sequence: TGTGCCAGTAGGACAGGGGACACTGAAGCTTTCTTT.